This T cell receptor (beta chain) was recovered during a study of beta chain features in type 1 diabetes. Every isolated RNA sample was fully reverse transcribed, so sequencing captured expressed TCRB transcripts. The assay was immunoSEQ multiplex PCR, and TCRdb's table has in-frame clones only and misses some. The sample holds over 65,000 clones, roughly a third seen once. This clone was detected only once. Its matching antigen is unknown. Study-wide findings and caveats: A definitive answer on HLA type influencing TCRB rearrangement was not reached here.

Germline V lookup: CDR1 GTSNPN, CDR2 SVGIG (reference sequence). V lost 0 bases and J lost 6; bases outside the gene matches: 8. This CDR3 region has 15 residues. V gene TRBV30 combines with J gene TRBJ2-3; 8 bases are shared with TRBD2. The specimen was stem cell memory CD4+ T cells from blood. The TCR was taken from a woman under 30 in good health. The CDR3 loop is CAWSVQAGAYDTQYF. CDR3 nucleotide sequence: TGTGCCTGGAGTGTACAAGCGGGAGCGTATGATACGCAGTATTTT.